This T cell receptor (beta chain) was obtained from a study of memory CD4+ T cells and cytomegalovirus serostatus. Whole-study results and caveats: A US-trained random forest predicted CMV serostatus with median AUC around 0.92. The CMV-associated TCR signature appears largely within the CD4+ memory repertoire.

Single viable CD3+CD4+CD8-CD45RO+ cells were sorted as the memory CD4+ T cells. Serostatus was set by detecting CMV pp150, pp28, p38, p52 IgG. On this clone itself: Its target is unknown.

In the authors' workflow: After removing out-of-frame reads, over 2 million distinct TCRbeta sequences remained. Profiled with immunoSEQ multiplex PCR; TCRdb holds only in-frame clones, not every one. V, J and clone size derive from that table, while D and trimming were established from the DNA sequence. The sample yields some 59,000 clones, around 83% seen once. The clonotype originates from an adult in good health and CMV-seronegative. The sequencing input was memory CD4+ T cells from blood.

CDR3: CASSIVGQNRGRETQYF. The CDR3 bases are TGTGCCAGTAGTATTGTAGGGCAGAACAGGGGGAGGGAGACCCAGTACTTC. This chain connects TRBV19 to TRBJ2-5; 8 bases fit TRBD1. Losses at the gene ends were 3 bases for V and 5 bases for J; bases not matched to a gene: 14. The CDR3 runs to 17 residues. The germline gives CDR1 LNHDA, CDR2 SQIVND (reference sequence).